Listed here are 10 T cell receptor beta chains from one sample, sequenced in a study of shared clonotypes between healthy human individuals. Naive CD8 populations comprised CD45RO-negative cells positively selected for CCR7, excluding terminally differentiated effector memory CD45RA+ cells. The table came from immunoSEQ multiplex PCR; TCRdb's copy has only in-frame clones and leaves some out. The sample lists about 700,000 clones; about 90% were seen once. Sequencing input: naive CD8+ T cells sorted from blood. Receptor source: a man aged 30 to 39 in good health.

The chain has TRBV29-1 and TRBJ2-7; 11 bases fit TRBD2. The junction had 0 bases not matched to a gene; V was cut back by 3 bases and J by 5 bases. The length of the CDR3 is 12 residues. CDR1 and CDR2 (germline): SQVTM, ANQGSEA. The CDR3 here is CSVETSGDEQYF. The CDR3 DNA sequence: TGCAGCGTTGAGACTAGCGGGGACGAGCAGTACTTC.

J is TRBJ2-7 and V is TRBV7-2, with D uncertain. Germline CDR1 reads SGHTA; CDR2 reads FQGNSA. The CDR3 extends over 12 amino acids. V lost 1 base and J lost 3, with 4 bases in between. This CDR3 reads CASSLVRYEQYF. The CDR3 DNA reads TGTGCCAGCAGCTTAGTCCGCTACGAGCAGTACTTC. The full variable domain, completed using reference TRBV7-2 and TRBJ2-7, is GAGVSQSPSNKVTEKGKDVELRCDPISGHTALYWYRQSLGQGLEFLIYFQGNSAPDKSGLPSDRFSAERTGGSVSTLTIQRTQQEDSAVYLCASSLVRYEQYFGPGTRLTVT.

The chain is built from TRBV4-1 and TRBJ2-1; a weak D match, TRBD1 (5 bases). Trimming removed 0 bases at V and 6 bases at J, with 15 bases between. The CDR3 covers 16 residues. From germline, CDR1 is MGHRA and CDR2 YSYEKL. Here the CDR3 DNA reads TGCGCCAGCAGCCAAGAAGGGGCGGAACTCAGCAATGAGCAGTTCTTC. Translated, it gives CASSQEGAELSNEQFF.

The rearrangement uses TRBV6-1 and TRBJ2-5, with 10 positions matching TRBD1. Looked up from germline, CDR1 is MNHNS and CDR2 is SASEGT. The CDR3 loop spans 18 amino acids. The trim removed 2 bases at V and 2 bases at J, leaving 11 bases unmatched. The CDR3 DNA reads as TGTGCCAGCAGTGAACGAAAGCTCGGGACAGGGGAGCAAGAGACCCAGTACTTC. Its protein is CASSERKLGTGEQETQYF.

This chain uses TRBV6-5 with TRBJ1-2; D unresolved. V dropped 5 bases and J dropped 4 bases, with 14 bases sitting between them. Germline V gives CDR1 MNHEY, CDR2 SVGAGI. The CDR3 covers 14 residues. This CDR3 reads CASSKEASSYGYTF. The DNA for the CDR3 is TGTGCCAGCAGTAAGGAAGCCTCCTCCTATGGCTACACCTTC.

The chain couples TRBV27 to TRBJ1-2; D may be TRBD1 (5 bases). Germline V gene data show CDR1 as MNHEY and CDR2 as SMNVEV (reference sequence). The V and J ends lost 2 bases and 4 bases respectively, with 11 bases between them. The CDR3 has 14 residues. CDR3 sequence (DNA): TGTGCCAGCAGTTTAGGGGGACCGAGCTATGGCTACACCTTC. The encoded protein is CASSLGGPSYGYTF.

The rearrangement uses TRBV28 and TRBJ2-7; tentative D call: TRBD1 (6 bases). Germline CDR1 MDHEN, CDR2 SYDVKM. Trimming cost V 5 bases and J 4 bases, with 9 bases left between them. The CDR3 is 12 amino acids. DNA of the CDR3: TGTGCCAGCAGTCACAGGGTTTACGAGCAGTACTTC. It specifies CASSHRVYEQYF.

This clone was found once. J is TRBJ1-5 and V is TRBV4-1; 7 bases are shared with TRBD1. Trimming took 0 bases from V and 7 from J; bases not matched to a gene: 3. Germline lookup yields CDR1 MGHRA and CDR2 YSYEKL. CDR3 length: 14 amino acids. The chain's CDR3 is CASSQEQGLQPQHF. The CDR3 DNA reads TGCGCCAGCAGCCAAGAACAGGGGCTCCAGCCCCAGCATTTT.

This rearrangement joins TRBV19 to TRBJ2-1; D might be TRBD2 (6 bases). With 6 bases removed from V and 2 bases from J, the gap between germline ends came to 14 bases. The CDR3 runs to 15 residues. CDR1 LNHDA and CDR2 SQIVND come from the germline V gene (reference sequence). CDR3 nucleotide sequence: TGTGCCAGTAGATGGGCTAGCGAAGCCTACAATGAGCAGTTCTTC. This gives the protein CASRWASEAYNEQFF.

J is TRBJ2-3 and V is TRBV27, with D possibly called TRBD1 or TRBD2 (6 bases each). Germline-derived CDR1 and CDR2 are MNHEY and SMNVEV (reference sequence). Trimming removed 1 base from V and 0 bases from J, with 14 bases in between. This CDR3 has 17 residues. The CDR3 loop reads CASSLWPLGGSTDTQYF. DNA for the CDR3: TGTGCCAGCAGTTTATGGCCCCTCGGGGGCAGCACAGATACGCAGTATTTT.